This T cell receptor beta chain was retrieved from a study of T cells in Graves' hyperthyroidism and ophthalmopathy. Overall study results and limits: Most clonotypes that expanded in the thyroid above 0.001 also showed up in blood. Ophthalmopathy was model-predicted a median about 6.9 months pre-onset.

This CDR3 is 18 amino acids long. V was shortened by 5 bases and J by 0 bases, with 20 bases between the two germline ends. In germline, CDR1 is MNHEY, CDR2 SMNVEV (reference sequence). This clonotype was picked up many times. Antigen unknown. Any patient presenting with uncontrolled infection, other autoimmune disease, pregnancy or lactation was left out. The PBMCs studied were ones that came from 10 ml fresh peripheral blood. Authors of the study amplified TCR beta CDR3 regions from RNA transcripts. Primed by the HTBI set, a first-round RT-PCR was run on the TCR CDR3. TCRdb processed the multiplex PCR reads anew with MiXCR; each CDR3 protein has one entry. This sample has about 420,000 distinct CDR3 sequences, with 15% to 18% found just once.

The TCR sequence derives from a woman aged 18-29 years with Graves' hyperthyroidism. This chain uses TRBV27 with TRBJ2-1; either TRBD1 or TRBD2 may fit D (5 bases each). Sequencing was performed on blood. The CDR3 bases are TGTGCCAGCAGTCGGTGGTTTTGGGGGAACAACTCCTACAATGAGCAGTTCTTC. Translating it yields CASSRWFWGNNSYNEQFF.